This record concerns one T cell receptor beta chain sequence. The method was immunoSEQ multiplex PCR; TCRdb's version includes in-frame clones alone and lacks a portion of them. Of 110,000 or so clones detected, 93% appear once; the ten largest clones hold 6.2%. The data are from a study of T cell changes during pregnancy in multiple sclerosis. The CDR3 totals 16 residues. Germline lookup yields CDR1 KGHSH and CDR2 LQKENI. The junction had 9 bases not matched to a gene; V was cut back by 3 bases and J by 2 bases. The receptor was isolated from a female donor with multiple sclerosis, enrolled in a pregnancy study. The source was peripheral blood, collected before pregnancy. The chain uses TRBV18 and TRBJ1-1; TRBD1 agrees at 7 bases. The DNA of the CDR3 is TGTGCCAGCTCACCCGTTCGGGACAGAGAAAACACTGAAGCTTTCTTT. The encoded protein is CASSPVRDRENTEAFF.